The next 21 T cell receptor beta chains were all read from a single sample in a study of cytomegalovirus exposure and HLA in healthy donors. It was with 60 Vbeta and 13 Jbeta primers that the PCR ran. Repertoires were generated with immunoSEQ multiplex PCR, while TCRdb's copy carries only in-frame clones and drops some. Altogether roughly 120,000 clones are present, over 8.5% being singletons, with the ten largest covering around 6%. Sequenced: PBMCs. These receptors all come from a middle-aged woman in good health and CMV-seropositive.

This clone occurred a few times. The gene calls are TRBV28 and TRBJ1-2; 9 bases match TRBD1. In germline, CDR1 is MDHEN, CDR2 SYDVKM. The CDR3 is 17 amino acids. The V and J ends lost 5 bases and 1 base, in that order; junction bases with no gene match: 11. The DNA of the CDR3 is TGTGCCAGCAGTCAGGGACAGGGACCTCTACTTAACTATGGCTACACCTTC. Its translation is CASSQGQGPLLNYGYTF.

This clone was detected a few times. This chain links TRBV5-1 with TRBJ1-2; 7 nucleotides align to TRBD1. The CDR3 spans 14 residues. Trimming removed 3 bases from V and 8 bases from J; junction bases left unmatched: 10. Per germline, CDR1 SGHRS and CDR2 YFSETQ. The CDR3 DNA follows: TGCGCCAGCAGCTCCGGACAGGCCGGGGAGGGCTACACCTTC. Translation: CASSSGQAGEGYTF.

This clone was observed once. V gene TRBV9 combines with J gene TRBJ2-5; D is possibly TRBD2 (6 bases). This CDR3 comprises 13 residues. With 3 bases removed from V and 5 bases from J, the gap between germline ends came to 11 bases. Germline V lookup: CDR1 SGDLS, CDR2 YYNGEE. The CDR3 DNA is TGTGCCAGCAGCGAGTGGGGGGAGGAGACCCAGTACTTC. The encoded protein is CASSEWGEETQYF.

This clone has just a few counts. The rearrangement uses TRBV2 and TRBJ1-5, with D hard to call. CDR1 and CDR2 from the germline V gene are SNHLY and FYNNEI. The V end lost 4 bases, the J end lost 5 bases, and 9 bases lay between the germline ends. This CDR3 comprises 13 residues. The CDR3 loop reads CASSVTYDQPQHF. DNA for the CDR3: TGTGCCAGCAGTGTGACATACGATCAGCCCCAGCATTTT. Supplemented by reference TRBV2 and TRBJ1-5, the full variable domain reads EPEVTQTPSHQVTQMGQEVILRCVPISNHLYFYWYRQILGQKVEFLVSFYNNEISEKSEIFDDQFSVERPDGSNFTLKIRSTKLEDSAMYFCASSVTYDQPQHFGDGTRLSIL.

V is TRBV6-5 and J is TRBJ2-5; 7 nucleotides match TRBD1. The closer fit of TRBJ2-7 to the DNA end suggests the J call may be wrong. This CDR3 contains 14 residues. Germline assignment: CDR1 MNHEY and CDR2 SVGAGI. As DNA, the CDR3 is TGTGCCAGCAGCCTCAGGGGGAATTCCTACGAGCAGTACTTC. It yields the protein CASSLRGNSYEQYF.

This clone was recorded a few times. The CDR3 region has the DNA TGTGCCAGCAGCCTAGTGGGACAGCTCTATGGCTACACCTTC. Translation: CASSLVGQLYGYTF. V usage is TRBV5-4 and J usage is TRBJ1-2; 7 nucleotides line up with TRBD1. Unmatched junction bases numbered 7, after V lost 4 bases and J lost 4 bases. The CDR3 runs to 14 residues. Per germline, CDR1 SGHNT and CDR2 YYREEE (reference sequence).

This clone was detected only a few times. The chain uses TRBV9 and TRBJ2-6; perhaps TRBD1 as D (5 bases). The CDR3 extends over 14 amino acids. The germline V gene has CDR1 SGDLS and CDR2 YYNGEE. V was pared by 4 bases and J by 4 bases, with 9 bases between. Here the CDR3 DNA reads TGTGCCAGCAGCAGGGGTAGAGGGGCCAACGTCCTGACTTTC. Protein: CASSRGRGANVLTF.

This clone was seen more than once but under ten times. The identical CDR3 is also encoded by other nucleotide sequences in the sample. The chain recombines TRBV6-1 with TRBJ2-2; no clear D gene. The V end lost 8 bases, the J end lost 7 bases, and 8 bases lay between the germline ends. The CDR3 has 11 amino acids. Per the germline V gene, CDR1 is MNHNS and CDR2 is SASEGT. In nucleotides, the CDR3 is TGTGCCAGCCTAGGTATCGGGGAGCTGTTTTTT. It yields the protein CASLGIGELFF.

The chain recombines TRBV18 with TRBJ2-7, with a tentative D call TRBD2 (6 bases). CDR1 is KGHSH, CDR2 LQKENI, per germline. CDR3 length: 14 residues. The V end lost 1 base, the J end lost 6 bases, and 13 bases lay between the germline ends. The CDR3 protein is CASSPQSGDGEQYF. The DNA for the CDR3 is TGTGCCAGCTCACCACAATCGGGGGATGGCGAGCAGTACTTC.

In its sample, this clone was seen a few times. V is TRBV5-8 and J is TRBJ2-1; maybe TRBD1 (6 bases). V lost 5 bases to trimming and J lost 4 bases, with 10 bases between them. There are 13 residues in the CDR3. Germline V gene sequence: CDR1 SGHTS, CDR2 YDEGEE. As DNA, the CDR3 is TGTGCCAGCAGTACCGGGACATACAATGAGCAGTTCTTC. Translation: CASSTGTYNEQFF.

CDR3 bases: TGTGCCAGCAGTTTGGACGGGACAGGGACTTACAATGAGCAGTTCTTC. As protein: CASSLDGTGTYNEQFF. The V and J genes are TRBV28 and TRBJ2-1, with 9 bases identical to TRBD1. V lost 3 bases, J lost 4 bases, and 7 bases stayed unmatched. The germline V gene encodes CDR1 MDHEN and CDR2 SYDVKM. The CDR3 totals 16 residues.

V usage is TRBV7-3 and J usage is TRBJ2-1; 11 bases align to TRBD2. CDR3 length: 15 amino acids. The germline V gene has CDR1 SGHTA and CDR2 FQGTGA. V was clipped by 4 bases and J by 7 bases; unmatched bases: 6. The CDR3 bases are TGTGCCAGCAGCTGGTCCGGGACTAGCGGAAATGAGCAGTTCTTC. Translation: CASSWSGTSGNEQFF.

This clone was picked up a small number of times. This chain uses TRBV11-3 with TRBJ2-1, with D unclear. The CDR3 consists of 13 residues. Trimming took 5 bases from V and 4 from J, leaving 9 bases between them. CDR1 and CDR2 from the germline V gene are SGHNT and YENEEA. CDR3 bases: TGTGCCAGCAGCCGGTTTGAGTACAATGAGCAGTTCTTC. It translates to CASSRFEYNEQFF.

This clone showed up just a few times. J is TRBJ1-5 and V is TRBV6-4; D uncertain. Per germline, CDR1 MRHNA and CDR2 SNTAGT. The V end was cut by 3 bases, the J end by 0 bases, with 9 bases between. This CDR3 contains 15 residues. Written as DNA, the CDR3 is TGTGCCAGCAGTGAAAATGCGGATAGCAATCAGCCCCAGCATTTT. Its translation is CASSENADSNQPQHF.

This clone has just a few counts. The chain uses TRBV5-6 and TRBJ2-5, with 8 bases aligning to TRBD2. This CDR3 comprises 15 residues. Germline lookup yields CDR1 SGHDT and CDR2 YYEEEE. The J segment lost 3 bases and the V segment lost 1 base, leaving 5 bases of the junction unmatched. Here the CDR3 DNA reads TGTGCCAGCAGCTTGTTCGTAGCGGGGAAAGAGACCCAGTACTTC. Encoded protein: CASSLFVAGKETQYF.

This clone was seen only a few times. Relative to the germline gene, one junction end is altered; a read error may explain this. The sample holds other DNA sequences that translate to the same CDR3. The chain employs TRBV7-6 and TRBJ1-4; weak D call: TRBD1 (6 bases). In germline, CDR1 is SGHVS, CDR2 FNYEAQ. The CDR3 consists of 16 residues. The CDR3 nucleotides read TGTGCCAGCAGCTTAGAAGTCCAGGGGCCCCGTGAAAAGCTGTTTTTT. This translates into CASSLEVQGPREKLFF. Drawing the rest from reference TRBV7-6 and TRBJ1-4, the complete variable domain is GAGVSQSPRYKVTKRGQDVALRCDPISGHVSLYWYRQALGQGPEFLTYFNYEAQQDKSGLPNDRFSAERPEGSISTLTIQRTEQRDSAMYRCASSLEVQGPREKLFFGSGTQLSVL.

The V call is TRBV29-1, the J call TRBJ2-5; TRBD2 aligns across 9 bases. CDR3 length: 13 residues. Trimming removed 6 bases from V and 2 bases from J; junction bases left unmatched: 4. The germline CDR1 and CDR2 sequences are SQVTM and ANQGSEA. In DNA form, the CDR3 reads TGCAGCGTACGCGCGGGGGGGCAAGAGACCCAGTACTTC. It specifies CSVRAGGQETQYF.

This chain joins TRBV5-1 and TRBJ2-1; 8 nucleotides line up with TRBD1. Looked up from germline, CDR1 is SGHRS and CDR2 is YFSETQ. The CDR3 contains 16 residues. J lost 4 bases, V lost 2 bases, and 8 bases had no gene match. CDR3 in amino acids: CASSLIGRGRYNEQFF. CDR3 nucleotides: TGCGCCAGCAGCTTAATTGGCAGGGGGCGATACAATGAGCAGTTCTTC.

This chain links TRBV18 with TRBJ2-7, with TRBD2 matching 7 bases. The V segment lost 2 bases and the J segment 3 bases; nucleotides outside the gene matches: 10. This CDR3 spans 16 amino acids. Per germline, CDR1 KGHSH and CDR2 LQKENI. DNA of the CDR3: TGTGCCAGCTCACCATGGCCTCGGGGGGAGGGCTACGAGCAGTACTTC. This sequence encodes CASSPWPRGEGYEQYF. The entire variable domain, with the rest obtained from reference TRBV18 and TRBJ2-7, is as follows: NAGVMQNPRHLVRRRGQEARLRCSPMKGHSHVYWYRQLPEEGLKFMVYLQKENIIDESGMPKERFSAEFPKEGPSILRIQQVVRGDSAAYFCASSPWPRGEGYEQYFGPGTRLTVT.

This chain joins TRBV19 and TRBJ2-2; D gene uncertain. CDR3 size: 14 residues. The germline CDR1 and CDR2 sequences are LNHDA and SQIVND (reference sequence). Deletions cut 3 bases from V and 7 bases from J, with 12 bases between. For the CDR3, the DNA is TGTGCCAGTAGTATTGCCGTATTCGGCGGGGAGCTGTTTTTT. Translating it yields CASSIAVFGGELFF.

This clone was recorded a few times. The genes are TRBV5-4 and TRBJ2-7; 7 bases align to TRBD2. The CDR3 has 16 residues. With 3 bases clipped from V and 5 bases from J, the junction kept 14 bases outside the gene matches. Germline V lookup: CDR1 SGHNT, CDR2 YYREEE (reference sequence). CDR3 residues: CASSSPKRGLRDEQYF. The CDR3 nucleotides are TGTGCCAGCAGCTCGCCCAAGCGGGGCCTCAGGGACGAGCAGTACTTC.